The T cell receptor beta chain under discussion was sequenced for a study of blood T cell repertoires in COVID-19 (dated by TCRdb to 2019 to 2021). Study-wide context: Collaborator samples came from the United States, Italy and Spain and covered acute and convalescent phases of COVID-19. A de-identified subject ID, COVID-19 status, age in years and sex were almost always included in the sample metadata. Where available, HLA class I and class II types were taken from metadata supplied by the sample provider and were not determined by assay-based typing. The samples were drawn from two sources: the first 160 participants of the ongoing ImmuneRACE study, and about 1,300 subjects contributed by 6 global collaborators. The prospective study material was composed of cDNA or gDNA derived from T cells, B-cell-depleted T cells, or PBMCs. The repertoires were made available in a free public database intended to serve as a resource for research on the immune response to SARS-CoV-2. Subjects who had been exposed to COVID-19, were actively infected with it, or had recovered from it provided the deeply sampled blood TCRbeta repertoires that made up the dataset. The paper's findings and limits, for the study overall: How much clinical and demographic metadata was included differed by source and by participant, and the metadata was provided uncurated.

Collaborating institutions collected whole blood in K2EDTA tubes following their own protocols. Collaborator samples were shipped for TCRbeta analysis as frozen whole blood, isolated PBMCs, or DNA extracted from either sample type. The immunoSEQ Assay, a bias-controlled multiplex PCR, was used to amplify TCRbeta CDR3 regions from genomic DNA. As for the authors' bioinformatics: The number of nucleated cells in each sample was estimated by amplification of reference gene primers within the assay. Sequence reads were collapsed and filtered to measure the absolute abundance of every unique TCRbeta CDR3 rearrangement. For each sample, productive Simpson clonality was calculated by taking the square root of Simpson's diversity index across productive rearrangements. TCRdb retrieved this table from immuneACCESS and kept in-frame rearrangements only. Not all clones are present; in checked studies, unresolved V genes account for under half, and no reason is known for the remainder. V, J and clone size are those of that table, while D and trimming were read from the DNA. The sample table contains approximately 26,000 clones; only one count was recorded for about four fifths of them. The top ten hold around a third of the sample.

After removal of 0 bases from V and 3 bases from J, the junction retains 6 bases not matched to a gene. CDR1 and CDR2 (LGHNA, YSLEER) derive from the germline V gene. Counted from cysteine to phenylalanine, this CDR3 has 17 amino acids. The entry retains the CDR3 DNA only, 51 bases that are in frame from base 1. Remarks on this clone: Its antigen is still unknown. Base qualities are not at hand, and no much larger clone is one base apart.

This TCR derives from a human donor in a cohort sampled during active COVID-19. The rearranged segments are TRBV4-3 and TRBJ2-7; 12 middle bases align to TRBD2. Sequenced sample: peripheral blood. In nucleotide form, the sequence is TGCGCCAGCAGCCAAGAGATACTAGCGGGGGGTTACTACGAGCAGTACTTC. This codes for CASSQEILAGGYYEQYF.